A single T cell receptor beta chain is shown here with its context. Its antigen is still unknown. The source of the sample is a study of T cell responses to AZD1222 COVID-19 vaccine. As for the study in general: Whether given at about 4 or about 12 weeks, second doses were pooled. Study results and limitations: White British people made up most donors, females outnumbered males, and clonal diversity was possibly underestimated.

CDR1 and CDR2 (germline): SEHNR, FQNEAQ (reference sequence). The CDR3 loop spans 15 amino acids. V lost 1 base and J lost 4; bases outside the gene matches: 2. Libraries were prepared by immunoSEQ multiplex PCR; TCRdb keeps only in-frame clonotypes and omits some of them. The top ten clones hold under 4.5% of a sample with 95,000 to 150,000 clones, over 75% of them seen once. This sequence joins TRBV7-9 and TRBJ1-3; 9 positions match TRBD1. The material sequenced was peripheral blood, taken on day 0 of AZD1222 vaccination. This TCR derives from an adult in good health. The CDR3 loop is CASSLVGTGGNTIYF. The CDR3 DNA reads TGTGCCAGCAGCTTAGTTGGGACAGGGGGAAACACCATATATTTT.